The entry below describes one TCR beta chain. A single base separates this from a much larger clone, so it may be a read error. This specimen comes from a study of immune characterization of retroperitoneal liposarcoma. Germline loops: CDR1 SGHAT, CDR2 FQDESV (reference sequence). Trimming shortened V by 1 base and J by 2 bases, and 14 bases separated the two germline ends. There are 16 residues in the CDR3. TCRdb re-derived calls from the PCR reads in MiXCR, one entry per CDR3 protein. The sample records around 10,000 distinct CDR3 sequences, roughly 22% being singletons. This receptor was identified in a female donor with retroperitoneal liposarcoma. Input material: blood. The chain employs TRBV11-1 and TRBJ2-5, with a possible D match to TRBD2 (5 bases). The DNA of the CDR3 is TGTGCCAGCAGCTTAGGGAGGCCATGCTTGCAAGAGACCCAGTACTTC. Amino acid sequence: CASSLGRPCLQETQYF.